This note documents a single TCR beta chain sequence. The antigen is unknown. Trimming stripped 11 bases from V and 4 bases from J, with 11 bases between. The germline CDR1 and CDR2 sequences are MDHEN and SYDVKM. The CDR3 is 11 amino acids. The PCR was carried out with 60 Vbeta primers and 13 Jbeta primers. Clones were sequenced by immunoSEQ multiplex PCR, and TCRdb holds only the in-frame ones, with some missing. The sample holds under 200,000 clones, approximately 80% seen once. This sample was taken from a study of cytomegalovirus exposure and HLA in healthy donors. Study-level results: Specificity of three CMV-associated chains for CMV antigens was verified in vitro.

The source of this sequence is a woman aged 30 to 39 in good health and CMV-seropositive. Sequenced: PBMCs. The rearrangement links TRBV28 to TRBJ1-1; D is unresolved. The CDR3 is CAASTPTEAFF. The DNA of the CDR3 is TGTGCCGCGTCTACTCCCACTGAAGCTTTCTTT.